These T cell receptor beta chains were read from a single sample in a study of CD8+ T cells in alopecia areata. Profiled with immunoSEQ multiplex PCR; TCRdb holds only in-frame clones, not every one. The sample lists roughly 150,000 clones, 50% to 60% seen once, with approximately 4.3% in the top ten. The sequenced material came from CD4+ T cells sorted from blood. The receptors shown here come from a human donor in good health. Both conserved end residues are part of each CDR3. Fields, in order: D gene, J gene, V gene, clone size, CDR3 DNA, CDR3 protein. D genes are given only for firm matches. Clone size is stated in some rows and not others, as once, few, many or a class when expanded.

>.|TRBJ2-7|TRBV7-9|.
TGTGCCAGCAGCTTAACTCAGGGGTTCACCGAGCAGTACTTC
CASSLTQGFTEQYF
>.|TRBJ1-4|TRBV27|.
TGTGCCAGCAGTCTGAGGTCCGCAACTAATGAAAAACTGTTTTTT
CASSLRSATNEKLFF
>TRBD1|TRBJ1-2|TRBV4-2|.
TGTGCCAGCAGCCAAGATCAAAGGACAGGGAATGGCTACACCTTC
CASSQDQRTGNGYTF
>.|TRBJ1-2|TRBV29-1|few
TGCAGCGCCAGGGAGGGACACGGCTACACCTTC
CSAREGHGYTF
>.|TRBJ2-4|TRBV29-1|.
TGCAGCGTTGTAGGGGTAGGAAACATTCAGTACTTC
CSVVGVGNIQYF
>.|TRBJ1-2|TRBV23-1|.
TGCGCCAGCAGTCCCCGCGCGGCAGATCAAGAAGATGGCTACACCTTC
CASSPRAADQEDGYTF
>.|TRBJ1-1|TRBV4-1|.
TGCGCCAGCAGCCAAGAAAAGAAAGGGTTTGGCACTGAAGCTTTCTTT
CASSQEKKGFGTEAFF
>.|TRBJ2-7|TRBV10-3|few
TGTGCCATCAGGGACAGTTCCACCTACGAGCAGTACTTC
CAIRDSSTYEQYF
>.|TRBJ2-3|TRBV7-8|.
TGTGCCAGCAGCCCACGCGTCCGGGGGAGTGTCACAGATACGCAGTATTTT
CASSPRVRGSVTDTQYF
>TRBD2|TRBJ2-1|TRBV19|few
TGTGCCAGTAGTAAGCCTAGCGGTTACAATGAGCAGTTCTTC
CASSKPSGYNEQFF
>.|TRBJ1-2|TRBV9|few
TGTGCCAGCAGCCCAGAGGGGGTAGGAGGCTACACCTTC
CASSPEGVGGYTF
>TRBD2|TRBJ2-3|TRBV7-9|few
TGTGCCAGCGCTACTAGCGGGCGTCCCGCGCAGTATTTT
CASATSGRPAQYF
>.|TRBJ1-2|TRBV28|once
TGTGCCAGCTTACGCAGGGGCCATTCTAATGGCTACACCTTC
CASLRRGHSNGYTF
>TRBD1|TRBJ2-7|TRBV25-1|.
TGTGCCAGCAGTGAATCAGGCAGGGGGCTCTACGAGCAGTACTTC
CASSESGRGLYEQYF
>.|TRBJ1-2|TRBV29-1|.
TGCAGCGTTGAAGATCTCAGTGGCTACACCTTC
CSVEDLSGYTF
>TRBD2|TRBJ2-5|TRBV29-1|few
TGCAGCGTGAAAGGAGCGGGAGGGAGAGAGACCCAGTACTTC
CSVKGAGGRETQYF
>.|TRBJ2-2|TRBV28|.
TGTGCCAGCACCAAACCCTCTCGCACCGGGGAGCTGTTTTTT
CASTKPSRTGELFF
>.|TRBJ2-2|TRBV5-1|.
TGCGCCAGCAGCCCCGGACAGAGGATCGTCAACGGGGAGCTGTTTTTT
CASSPGQRIVNGELFF
>TRBD1|TRBJ1-1|TRBV6-5|.
TGTGCCAGCAGTGACAGGGGAGCTGAAGCTTTCTTT
CASSDRGAEAFF
>.|TRBJ2-5|TRBV6-1|.
TGTGCCAGCAGTGAGGGCAGGGGCAGGACCCAGTACTTC
CASSEGRGRTQYF
>.|TRBJ1-2|TRBV25-1|.
TGTGCCAGCAGCGGGACGCACTATGGCTACACCTTC
CASSGTHYGYTF
>TRBD1|TRBJ1-1|TRBV29-1|.
TGCAGCGGCCACAGGGGTTCGAACACTGAAGCTTTCTTT
CSGHRGSNTEAFF
>TRBD1|TRBJ2-7|TRBV10-1|.
TGCGCCAGCATGAAGGACAGGGGATCCTACGAGCAGTACTTC
CASMKDRGSYEQYF
>.|TRBJ2-7|TRBV30|once
TGTGCCTGGAGTACAGGAGGCTTCTCCTACGAGCAGTACTTC
CAWSTGGFSYEQYF
>.|TRBJ2-1|TRBV7-6|.
TGTGCCAGCACCCCAGGTGGGGACTACAATGAGCAGTTCTTC
CASTPGGDYNEQFF
>TRBD1|TRBJ2-5|TRBV10-2|.
TGCGCCACCAAGACAGGGGGGGAGACCCAGTACTTC
CATKTGGETQYF
>TRBD1|TRBJ2-7|TRBV18|.
TGTGCCAGCTCACCACCGGGACAGGGAGGCCACGAGCAGTACTTC
CASSPPGQGGHEQYF
>TRBD2|TRBJ2-5|TRBV18|.
TGTGCCAGCTCACGGACTAGCGGCCAAGAGACCCAGTACTTC
CASSRTSGQETQYF